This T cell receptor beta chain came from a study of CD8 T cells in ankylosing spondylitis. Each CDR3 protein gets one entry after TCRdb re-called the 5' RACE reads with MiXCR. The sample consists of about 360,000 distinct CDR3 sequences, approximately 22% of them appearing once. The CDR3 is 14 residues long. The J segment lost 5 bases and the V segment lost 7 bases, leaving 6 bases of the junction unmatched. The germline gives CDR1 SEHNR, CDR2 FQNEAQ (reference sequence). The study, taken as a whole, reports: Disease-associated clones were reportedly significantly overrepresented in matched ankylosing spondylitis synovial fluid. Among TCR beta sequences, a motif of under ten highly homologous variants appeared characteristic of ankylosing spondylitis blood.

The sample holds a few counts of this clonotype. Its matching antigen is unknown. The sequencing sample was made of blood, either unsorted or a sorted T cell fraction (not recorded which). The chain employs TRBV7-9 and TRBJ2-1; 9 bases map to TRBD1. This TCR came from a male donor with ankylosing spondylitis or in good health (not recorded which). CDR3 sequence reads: CASNEQGADNEQFF. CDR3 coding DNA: TGTGCCAGCAACGAACAGGGGGCCGACAATGAGCAGTTCTTC.